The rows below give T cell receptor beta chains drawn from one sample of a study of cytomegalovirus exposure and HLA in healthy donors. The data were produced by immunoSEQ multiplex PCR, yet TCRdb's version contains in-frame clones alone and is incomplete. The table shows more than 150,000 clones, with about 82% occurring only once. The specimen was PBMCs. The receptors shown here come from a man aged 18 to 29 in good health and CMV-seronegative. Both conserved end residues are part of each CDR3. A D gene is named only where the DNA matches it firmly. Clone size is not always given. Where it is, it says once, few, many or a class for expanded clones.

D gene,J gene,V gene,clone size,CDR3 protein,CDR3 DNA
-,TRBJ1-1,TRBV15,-,CATSTDRLPALAEAFF,TGTGCCACCAGCACCGACAGGCTACCTGCACTGGCTGAAGCTTTCTTT
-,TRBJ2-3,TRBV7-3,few,CASSSSLTKTGDTQYF,TGTGCCAGCAGCAGTAGTCTAACCAAAACGGGGGATACGCAGTATTTT
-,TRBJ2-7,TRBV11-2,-,CASSLGLRTGAEQYF,TGTGCCAGCAGCTTAGGACTTCGGACGGGAGCGGAGCAGTACTTC
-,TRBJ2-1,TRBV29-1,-,CSATRAYNEQFF,TGCAGCGCTACTAGGGCCTACAATGAGCAGTTCTTC
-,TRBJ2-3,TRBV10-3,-,CAISESGSGARPDTQYF,TGTGCCATCAGTGAGAGTGGATCAGGGGCGCGCCCAGATACGCAGTATTTT
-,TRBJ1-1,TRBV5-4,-,CASSPTSDSHTEAFF,TGTGCCAGCAGCCCTACCTCGGACAGTCACACTGAAGCTTTCTTT
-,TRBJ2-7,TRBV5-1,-,CASFLAPVGQGGGSYEQYF,TGCGCCAGCTTCCTGGCTCCCGTCGGACAGGGAGGGGGGTCCTACGAGCAGTACTTC
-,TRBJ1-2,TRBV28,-,CASTSLPTVNYGYTF,TGTGCCAGCACCTCACTACCGACGGTTAACTATGGCTACACCTTC
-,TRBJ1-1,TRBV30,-,CAQRRTQNTEAFF,TGTGCCCAGAGACGGACACAGAACACTGAAGCTTTCTTT
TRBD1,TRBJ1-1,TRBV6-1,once,CASSAGQGVCEAFF,TGTGCCAGCAGTGCCGGACAGGGGGTTTGTGAAGCTTTCTTT
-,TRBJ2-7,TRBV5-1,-,CASSLLQGPSEQYF,TGCGCCAGCAGCTTGCTCCAGGGCCCCTCCGAGCAGTACTTC
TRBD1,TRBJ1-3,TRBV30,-,CAWRGRDRAPGNTIYF,TGTGCCTGGAGAGGTCGCGACAGGGCCCCTGGAAACACCATATATTTT
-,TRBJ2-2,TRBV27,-,CASSLVQGAGELFF,TGTGCCAGCAGTTTAGTACAGGGAGCCGGGGAGCTGTTTTTT
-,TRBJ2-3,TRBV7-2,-,CASSLIRDTQYF,TGTGCCAGCAGCCTGATTCGGGATACGCAGTATTTT
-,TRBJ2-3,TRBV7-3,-,CASSLRTPEDTQYF,TGTGCCAGCAGCTTACGGACACCGGAGGATACGCAGTATTTT
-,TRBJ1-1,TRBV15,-,CATSRGADTEAFF,TGTGCCACCAGCAGAGGGGCAGACACTGAAGCTTTCTTT
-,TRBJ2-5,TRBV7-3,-,CASSLTRQGGGETQYF,TGTGCCAGCAGCTTAACGCGACAAGGGGGGGGAGAGACCCAGTACTTC
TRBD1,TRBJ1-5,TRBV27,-,CASFQPGQGRHF,TGTGCCAGCTTTCAACCGGGACAGGGGAGGCATTTT
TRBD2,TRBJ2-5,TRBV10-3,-,CAISSAGGKETQYF,TGTGCCATCAGTTCAGCGGGGGGAAAAGAGACCCAGTACTTC
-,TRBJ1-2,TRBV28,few,CASRYRDGYTF,TGTGCCAGCAGGTACAGGGACGGCTACACCTTC
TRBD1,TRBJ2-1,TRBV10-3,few,CAITLGQLNEQFF,TGTGCCATCACCTTGGGACAGCTCAATGAGCAGTTCTTC
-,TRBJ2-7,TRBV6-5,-,CALGRPNYEQYF,TGTGCGTTGGGGCGACCAAACTACGAGCAGTACTTC
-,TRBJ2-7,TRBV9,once,CASSVVAGLNYEQYF,TGTGCCAGCAGCGTAGTGGCAGGGTTAAACTACGAGCAGTACTTC
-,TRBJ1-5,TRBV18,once,CASSPTGLDSPQHF,TGTGCCAGCTCACCAACGGGACTCGACTCTCCCCAGCATTTT